These 30 T cell receptor beta chains were all obtained from the same sample, sequenced in a study of blood T cell repertoires in COVID-19. Here immunoSEQ multiplex PCR was the method, and the copy in TCRdb shows in-frame clones only, minus some. There are about 290,000 clones in the sample; 70% to 90% occur only once, and around 3.7% lies in the top ten. Sequencing was carried out using peripheral blood. All receptors derive from a woman aged 50 to 60 with active or convalescent COVID-19.

The chain uses TRBV11-2 and TRBJ2-1, with 9 bases identical to TRBD2. This CDR3 is 15 amino acids long. Looked up from germline, CDR1 is SGHAT and CDR2 is FQNNGV. Germline trimming cut 1 base from V and 8 bases from J; bases unmatched to any gene: 6. The CDR3 loop is CASSLVASGTDEQFF. As DNA, the CDR3 is TGTGCCAGCAGCTTAGTTGCTAGCGGGACCGATGAGCAGTTCTTC. Full variable domain (rest looked up from reference TRBV11-2 and TRBJ2-1): EAGVAQSPRYKIIEKRQSVAFWCNPISGHATLYWYQQILGQGPKLLIQFQNNGVVDDSQLPKDRFSAERLKGVDSTLKIQPAKLEDSAVYLCASSLVASGTDEQFFGPGTRLTVL.

The chain carries TRBV7-2 and TRBJ2-5; perhaps TRBD2 as D (6 bases). V dropped 5 bases and J dropped 4 bases, with 11 bases sitting between them. CDR3 size: 13 residues. Germline CDR1 is SGHTA and CDR2 is FQGNSA. This CDR3 reads CASSTLARETQYF. In nucleotides, the CDR3 is TGTGCCAGCAGCACCCTAGCGAGAGAGACCCAGTACTTC. Supplemented by reference TRBV7-2 and TRBJ2-5, the full variable domain reads GAGVSQSPSNKVTEKGKDVELRCDPISGHTALYWYRQSLGQGLEFLIYFQGNSAPDKSGLPSDRFSAERTGGSVSTLTIQRTQQEDSAVYLCASSTLARETQYFGPGTRLLVL.

The chain is built from TRBV4-2 and TRBJ2-1, with TRBD2 matching over 8 bases. The germline V gene encodes CDR1 LGHNA and CDR2 YNFKEQ. V lost 0 bases to trimming and J lost 7 bases; unmatched junction nucleotides: 5. The CDR3 length is 15 residues. The CDR3 region has the DNA TGTGCCAGCAGCCAAGAAACCGGGACTAGAAATGAGCAGTTCTTC. Encoded protein: CASSQETGTRNEQFF.

V and J are TRBV2 and TRBJ2-3, with TRBD1 matching over 10 bases. This CDR3 contains 14 residues. The ends lost 4 bases at V and 4 bases at J; junction bases unmatched: 2. Germline CDR1 and CDR2: SNHLY and FYNNEI. CDR3 amino acids: CASSGGTGADTQYF. In DNA, the CDR3 is TGTGCCAGCAGTGGAGGGACAGGGGCAGATACGCAGTATTTT.

This chain connects TRBV11-3 to TRBJ2-1, with 12 nucleotides matching TRBD2. Germline values: CDR1 SGHNT, CDR2 YENEEA. The CDR3 is made up of 15 amino acids. The junction had 7 bases not matched to a gene; V was cut back by 5 bases and J by 8 bases. CDR3 in DNA: TGTGCCAGCAGCCTGGGACTAGCGGGTGCCGATGAGCAGTTCTTC. Its translation is CASSLGLAGADEQFF.

V is TRBV27 and J is TRBJ1-1; the D gene is possibly TRBD1 (6 bases). V was shortened by 5 bases and J by 1 base, with 17 bases between the two germline ends. Per the germline V gene, CDR1 is MNHEY and CDR2 is SMNVEV (reference sequence). CDR3 length equals 16 residues. DNA for the CDR3: TGTGCCAGCAGTCGAACCTCCAGGGGATGGAACACTGAAGCTTTCTTT. This encodes CASSRTSRGWNTEAFF.

The CDR3 protein is CASSSKQGARWVGNQPQHF. CDR3 DNA: TGTGCCAGCAGCTCCAAACAGGGGGCCCGGTGGGTTGGCAATCAGCCCCAGCATTTT. This chain joins TRBV5-6 and TRBJ1-5; 9 bases match TRBD1. In germline, CDR1 is SGHDT, CDR2 YYEEEE. The length of the CDR3 is 19 residues. J gave up 2 bases and V 3 bases, and 15 bases lay outside the gene matches.

V gene TRBV7-8 combines with J gene TRBJ2-1, with D possibly being TRBD2 (6 bases). The V end was cut by 5 bases, the J end by 9 bases, with 23 bases between. CDR1 and CDR2 from the germline V gene are SGHVS and FQNEAQ. This CDR3 is 16 amino acids long. CDR3 coding DNA: TGTGCCAGCAGCCCCATTGGGGGGACTTCCCCCGGTGAGCAGTTCTTC. Amino acids: CASSPIGGTSPGEQFF.

CDR3 residues: CASGGSGSGETQYF. In DNA form, the CDR3 reads TGTGCCAGCGGGGGTAGCGGGAGTGGAGAGACCCAGTACTTC. This chain joins TRBV3-1 (or the pseudogene TRBV3-2) and TRBJ2-5, with 9 bases fitting TRBD2. J lost 4 bases, V lost 8 bases, and 8 bases had no gene match. CDR1 and CDR2 from the germline V gene are LGHDT and YNNKEL (reference sequence). The CDR3 totals 14 residues.

The chain is built from TRBV4-2 and TRBJ1-2; 7 bases fit TRBD1. V trimming: 0 bases; J trimming: 2 bases; junction bases outside the gene matches: 9. The germline V gene has CDR1 LGHNA and CDR2 YNFKEQ. The CDR3 is 17 amino acids. Here the CDR3 DNA reads TGTGCCAGCAGCCAAGAGCCTCCCGGGACAGACAACTATGGCTACACCTTC. Protein: CASSQEPPGTDNYGYTF.

This clone was detected once. CDR3 sequence (DNA): TGCAGCGTTGTCGGGGGAGGGCGTGAGCAGTACTTC. Amino acid sequence: CSVVGGGREQYF. The rearrangement joins TRBV29-1 to TRBJ2-7; TRBD2 agrees at 7 bases. The ends lost 4 bases at V and 7 bases at J; junction bases unmatched: 7. The germline CDR1 and CDR2 sequences are SQVTM and ANQGSEA. This CDR3 spans 12 amino acids.

The chain uses TRBV2 and TRBJ1-2; maybe TRBD1 (6 bases). This CDR3 has 15 residues. Per germline, CDR1 SNHLY and CDR2 FYNNEI. V was clipped by 2 bases and J by 1 base, with 11 bases between them. The chain's CDR3 is CASSERGTLNYGYTF. The CDR3 DNA is TGTGCCAGCAGTGAAAGGGGGACGCTTAACTATGGCTACACCTTC.

The V and J genes are TRBV7-3 and TRBJ2-1, with a tentative D call TRBD1 (5 bases). The CDR3 totals 16 residues. Trimming took 5 bases from V and 6 from J, leaving 20 bases between them. Germline loops: CDR1 SGHTA, CDR2 FQGTGA. In nucleotides, the CDR3 is TGTGCCAGCAGCCTGAGGACATCCAGGTCGGGCAATGAGCAGTTCTTC. The encoded protein is CASSLRTSRSGNEQFF.

The chain is built from TRBV7-8 and TRBJ1-2; D is unresolved. The CDR3 runs 13 residues. The germline gives CDR1 SGHVS, CDR2 FQNEAQ. V lost 7 bases and J 4 bases, leaving 13 bases between the germline ends. The CDR3 protein is CASTPGVGYGYTF. The CDR3 nucleotides read TGTGCCAGCACCCCCGGGGTTGGCTATGGCTACACCTTC.

The chain has TRBV30 and TRBJ2-7; D possibly corresponds to TRBD1 (6 bases). In germline, CDR1 is GTSNPN, CDR2 SVGIG (reference sequence). Trimming took off 1 base at V and 12 bases at J, with 13 bases between the two ends. The CDR3 is made up of 11 amino acids. The chain's CDR3 is CAWSAGHRTYF. The CDR3 DNA reads TGTGCCTGGAGTGCGGGACATCGGACGTACTTC.

The DNA of the CDR3 is TGTGCCAGCAGTTTATCGGGGGGCGCGAGGACTGAAGCTTTCTTT. It is translated as CASSLSGGARTEAFF. The chain recombines TRBV28 with TRBJ1-1, with D perhaps matching TRBD1 (6 bases). V was clipped by 1 base and J by 5 bases, with 14 bases between them. Germline CDR1 is MDHEN and CDR2 is SYDVKM. CDR3 length: 15 residues. The whole variable domain, remainder taken from reference TRBV28 and TRBJ1-1, is DVKVTQSSRYLVKRTGEKVFLECVQDMDHENMFWYRQDPGLGLRLIYFSYDVKMKEKGDIPEGYSVSREKKERFSLILESASTNQTSMYLCASSLSGGARTEAFFGQGTRLTVV.

Worth noting for this clone: The sample holds other DNA sequences that translate to the same CDR3. J is TRBJ1-1 and V is TRBV18; no reliable D call. Trimming cost V 3 bases and J 1 base, with 12 bases left between them. In germline, CDR1 is KGHSH, CDR2 LQKENI. This CDR3 has 15 residues. The CDR3 DNA sequence: TGTGCCAGCTCACCCCCGGGAGGGCGGAACACTGAAGCTTTCTTT. It is translated as CASSPPGGRNTEAFF.

The chain combines TRBV5-1 with TRBJ2-7; TRBD1 is a possible D gene (6 bases). V was trimmed by 0 bases and J by 2 bases, leaving 12 bases between them. The CDR3 is made up of 15 amino acids. Germline V gene lookup returns CDR1 SGHRS and CDR2 YFSETQ. The CDR3 region is CASSLDGTPTYEQYF. Here the CDR3 DNA reads TGCGCCAGCAGCTTGGATGGGACACCGACCTACGAGCAGTACTTC.

V and J are TRBV9 and TRBJ2-7, with D hard to call. With 0 bases removed from V and 3 bases from J, the gap between germline ends came to 10 bases. Germline lookup yields CDR1 SGDLS and CDR2 YYNGEE. CDR3 length: 14 residues. CDR3 coding DNA: TGTGCCAGCAGCGTAGCTTTTAATAACTACGAGCAGTACTTC. This gives the protein CASSVAFNNYEQYF. The whole variable domain, filled in from reference TRBV9 and TRBJ2-7, reads DSGVTQTPKHLITATGQRVTLRCSPRSGDLSVYWYQQSLDQGLQFLIQYYNGEERAKGNILERFSAQQFPDLHSELNLSSLELGDSALYFCASSVAFNNYEQYFGPGTRLTVT.

This chain connects TRBV19 to TRBJ2-3; 9 bases line up with TRBD2. Germline loops: CDR1 LNHDA, CDR2 SQIVND (reference sequence). V lost 6 bases to trimming and J lost 5 bases; unmatched junction nucleotides: 9. This CDR3 has 15 residues. The CDR3 region is CASSLIAGARDTQYF. CDR3 sequence (DNA): TGTGCCAGTAGCCTTATAGCGGGAGCAAGAGATACGCAGTATTTT. Full variable domain (outside the CDR3, taken from reference TRBV19 and TRBJ2-3): DGGITQSPKYLFRKEGQNVTLSCEQNLNHDAMYWYRQDPGQGLRLIYYSQIVNDFQKGDIAEGYSVSREKKESFPLTVTSAQKNPTAFYLCASSLIAGARDTQYFGPGTRLTVL.

The chain joins TRBV19 to TRBJ1-3, with 7 bases aligning to TRBD1. CDR1 is LNHDA and CDR2 is SQIVND in the germline V gene (reference sequence). Trimming removed 6 bases from V and 2 bases from J; junction bases left unmatched: 10. The CDR3 has 16 amino acids. The CDR3 loop reads CASSTEGTVAGNTIYF. The DNA for the CDR3 is TGTGCCAGTAGCACCGAGGGGACAGTTGCTGGAAACACCATATATTTT.

The chain joins TRBV7-2 to TRBJ1-2, with 8 bases lining up with TRBD1. The V and J ends lost 1 base and 8 bases, in that order; junction bases with no gene match: 9. Germline CDR1 reads SGHTA; CDR2 reads FQGNSA. The CDR3 length is 15 residues. CDR3 bases: TGTGCCAGCAGCTTAGACGGACAGGGTTCTGGGGGCTACACCTTC. Protein sequence: CASSLDGQGSGGYTF.

CDR3 amino acids: CATSTGNTGYTF. The CDR3 bases are TGTGCCACGTCGACAGGGAATACGGGCTACACCTTC. The chain joins TRBV15 to TRBJ1-2; TRBD1 aligns across 7 bases. The J segment lost 8 bases and the V segment lost 9 bases, leaving 9 bases of the junction unmatched. Per germline, CDR1 LNHNV and CDR2 YYDKDF (reference sequence). The CDR3 consists of 12 residues.

The rearrangement links TRBV19 to TRBJ2-7; tentative D call: TRBD2 (6 bases). Germline lookup yields CDR1 LNHDA and CDR2 SQIVND (reference sequence). Trimming left V 4 bases short and J 5 bases short, with 18 bases between. The CDR3 is made up of 15 amino acids. Here the CDR3 DNA reads TGTGCCAGTAGTACCACTCCGGGACTCAGGGACGAGCAGTACTTC. Amino acids: CASSTTPGLRDEQYF.

The chain carries TRBV12-3 or TRBV12-4 and TRBJ2-7; tentatively, D is TRBD2 (5 bases). Between the trimmed V and J ends, which lost 2 bases and 5 bases, there was a span of 10 bases. This CDR3 comprises 13 residues. CDR3 sequence: CASSLLRGDEQYF. As DNA, the CDR3 is TGTGCCAGCAGTTTATTACGGGGAGACGAGCAGTACTTC.

This clone was seen a handful of times. V usage is TRBV5-4 and J usage is TRBJ2-7; 14 nucleotides agree with TRBD2. Germline V gene data show CDR1 as SGHNT and CDR2 as YYREEE (reference sequence). The junction had 3 bases not matched to a gene; V was cut back by 4 bases and J by 3 bases. This CDR3 comprises 15 residues. In DNA form, the CDR3 reads TGTGCCAGCAGCCGAGGGACTAGCGGGAGCTACGAGCAGTACTTC. Its protein product is CASSRGTSGSYEQYF.

This rearrangement joins TRBV11-2 to TRBJ2-1, with 8 bases aligning to TRBD1. J gave up 4 bases and V 4 bases, and 15 bases lay outside the gene matches. The CDR3 is 18 residues long. The germline CDR1 and CDR2 sequences are SGHAT and FQNNGV. The CDR3 loop reads CASSSPATGTGHYNEQFF. The CDR3 DNA reads as TGTGCCAGCAGCTCCCCTGCGACAGGGACAGGACATTACAATGAGCAGTTCTTC.

The rearrangement uses TRBV7-7 and TRBJ2-4; 12 nucleotides align to TRBD2. Per the germline V gene, CDR1 is SSHAT and CDR2 is FNYEAQ (reference sequence). V lost 3 bases, J lost 1 base, and 7 bases stayed unmatched. This CDR3 is 18 amino acids long. The CDR3 sequence: CASSFLAGGPTAKNIQYF. In nucleotides, the CDR3 is TGTGCCAGCAGCTTTCTAGCGGGAGGGCCAACGGCCAAAAACATTCAGTACTTC.

The chain links TRBV9 to TRBJ1-1; no clear D gene. The length of the CDR3 is 16 residues. Trimming left V 1 base short and J 2 bases short, with 15 bases between. The germline V gene has CDR1 SGDLS and CDR2 YYNGEE. The CDR3 loop is CASSVPSEGSNTEAFF. CDR3 sequence (DNA): TGTGCCAGCAGCGTACCTTCTGAGGGTTCTAACACTGAAGCTTTCTTT.

The genes are TRBV28 and TRBJ1-4; D might be TRBD1 (5 bases). This CDR3 contains 15 residues. The germline V gene encodes CDR1 MDHEN and CDR2 SYDVKM. Trimming stripped 6 bases from V and 5 bases from J, with 16 bases between. CDR3 in amino acids: CASRNRGRTNEKLFF. In nucleotides, the CDR3 is TGTGCCAGCAGAAATCGGGGGAGGACGAATGAAAAACTGTTTTTT.